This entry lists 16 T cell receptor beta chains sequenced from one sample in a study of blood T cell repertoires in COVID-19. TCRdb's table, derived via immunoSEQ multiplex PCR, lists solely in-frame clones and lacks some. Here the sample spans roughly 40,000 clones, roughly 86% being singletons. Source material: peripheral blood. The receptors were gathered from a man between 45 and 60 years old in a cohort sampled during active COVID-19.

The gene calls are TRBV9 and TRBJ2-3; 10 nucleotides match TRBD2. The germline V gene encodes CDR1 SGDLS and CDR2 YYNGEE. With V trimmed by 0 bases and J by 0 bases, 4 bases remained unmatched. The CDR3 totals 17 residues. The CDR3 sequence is CASSVAPLAGSTDTQYF. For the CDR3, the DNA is TGTGCCAGCAGCGTAGCACCACTAGCGGGGAGCACAGATACGCAGTATTTT.

CDR3 DNA: TGCAGCGTTGCCGGCGGGAGTGGTAAGGATACGCAGTATTTT. This codes for CSVAGGSGKDTQYF. The gene calls are TRBV29-1 and TRBJ2-3; 7 nucleotides line up with TRBD2. The CDR3 length is 14 residues. Germline CDR1 SQVTM, CDR2 ANQGSEA. With V trimmed by 4 bases and J by 6 bases, 10 bases remained unmatched.

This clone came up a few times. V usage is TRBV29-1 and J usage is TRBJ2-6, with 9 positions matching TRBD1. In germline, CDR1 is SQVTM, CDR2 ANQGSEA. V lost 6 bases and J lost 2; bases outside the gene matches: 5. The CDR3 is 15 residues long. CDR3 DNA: TGCAGCGTCGCCTACAGGGGGCCTGGGGCCAACGTCCTGACTTTC. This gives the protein CSVAYRGPGANVLTF. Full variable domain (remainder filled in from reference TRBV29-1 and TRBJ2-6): SAVISQKPSRDICQRGTSLTIQCQVDSQVTMMFWYRQQPGQSLTLIATANQGSEATYESGFVIDKFPISRPNLTFSTLTVSNMSPEDSSIYLCSVAYRGPGANVLTFGAGSRLTVL.

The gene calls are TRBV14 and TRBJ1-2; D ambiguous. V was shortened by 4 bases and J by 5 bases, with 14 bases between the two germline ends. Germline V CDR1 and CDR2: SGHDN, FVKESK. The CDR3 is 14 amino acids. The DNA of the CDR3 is TGTGCCAGCAGCCCACGGAAAGCGGGGTATGGCTACACCTTC. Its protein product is CASSPRKAGYGYTF.

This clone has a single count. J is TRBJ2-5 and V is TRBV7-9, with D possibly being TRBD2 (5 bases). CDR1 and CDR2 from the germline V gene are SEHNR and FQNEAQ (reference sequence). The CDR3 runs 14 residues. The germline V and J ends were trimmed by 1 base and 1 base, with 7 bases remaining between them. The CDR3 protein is CASSLEAAQETQYF. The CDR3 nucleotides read TGTGCCAGCAGCTTAGAAGCGGCCCAAGAGACCCAGTACTTC. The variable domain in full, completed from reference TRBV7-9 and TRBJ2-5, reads DTGVSQNPRHKITKRGQNVTFRCDPISEHNRLYWYRQTLGQGPEFLTYFQNEAQLEKSRLLSDRFSAERPKGSFSTLEIQRTEQGDSAMYLCASSLEAAQETQYFGPGTRLLVL.

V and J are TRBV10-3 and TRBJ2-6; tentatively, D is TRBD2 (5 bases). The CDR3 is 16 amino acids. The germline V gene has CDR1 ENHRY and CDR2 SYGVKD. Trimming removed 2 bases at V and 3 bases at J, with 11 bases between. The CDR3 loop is CAISEHPDFGANVLTF. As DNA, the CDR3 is TGTGCCATCAGTGAGCACCCGGACTTTGGGGCCAACGTCCTGACTTTC.

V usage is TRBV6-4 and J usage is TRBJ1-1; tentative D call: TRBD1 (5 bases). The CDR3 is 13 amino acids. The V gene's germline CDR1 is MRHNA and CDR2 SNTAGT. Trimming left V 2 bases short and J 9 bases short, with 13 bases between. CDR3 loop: CASSDLFGGKAFF. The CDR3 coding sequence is TGTGCCAGCAGTGACCTCTTCGGGGGTAAAGCTTTCTTT.

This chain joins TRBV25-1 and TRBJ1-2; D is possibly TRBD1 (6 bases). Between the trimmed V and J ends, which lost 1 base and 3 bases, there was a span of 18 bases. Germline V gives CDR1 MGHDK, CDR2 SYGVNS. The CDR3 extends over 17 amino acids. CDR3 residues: CASSESGPGQGHYGYTF. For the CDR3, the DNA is TGTGCCAGCAGTGAATCCGGGCCCGGGCAGGGGCACTATGGCTACACCTTC.

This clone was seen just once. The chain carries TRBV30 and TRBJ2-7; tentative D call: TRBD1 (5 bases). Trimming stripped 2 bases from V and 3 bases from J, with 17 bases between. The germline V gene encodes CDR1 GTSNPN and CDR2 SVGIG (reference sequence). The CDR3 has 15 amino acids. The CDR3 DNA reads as TGTGCCTGGAGTTGGACAATTTCAGGGTTCTACGAGCAGTACTTC. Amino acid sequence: CAWSWTISGFYEQYF.

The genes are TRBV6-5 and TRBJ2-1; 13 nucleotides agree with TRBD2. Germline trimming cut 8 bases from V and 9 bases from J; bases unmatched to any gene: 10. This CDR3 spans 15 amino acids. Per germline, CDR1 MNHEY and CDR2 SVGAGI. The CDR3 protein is CASGWTSGSGSEQFF. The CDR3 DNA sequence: TGTGCCAGCGGTTGGACTAGCGGGAGCGGAAGTGAGCAGTTCTTC.

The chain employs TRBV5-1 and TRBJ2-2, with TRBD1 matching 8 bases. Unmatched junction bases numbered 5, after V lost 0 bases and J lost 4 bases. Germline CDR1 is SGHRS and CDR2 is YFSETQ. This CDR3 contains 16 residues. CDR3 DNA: TGCGCCAGCAGCTTGGGGACAGGGCCTGGCACCGGGGAGCTGTTTTTT. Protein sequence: CASSLGTGPGTGELFF. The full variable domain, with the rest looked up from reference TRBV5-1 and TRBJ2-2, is KAGVTQTPRYLIKTRGQQVTLSCSPISGHRSVSWYQQTPGQGLQFLFEYFSETQRNKGNFPGRFSGRQFSNSRSEMNVSTLELGDSALYLCASSLGTGPGTGELFFGEGSRLTVL.

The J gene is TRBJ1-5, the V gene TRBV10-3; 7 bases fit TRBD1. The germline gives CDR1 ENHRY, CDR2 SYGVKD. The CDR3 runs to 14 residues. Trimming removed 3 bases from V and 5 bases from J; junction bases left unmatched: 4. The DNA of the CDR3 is TGTGCCATCAGTGAAACAGGGGTGGATCAGCCCCAGCATTTT. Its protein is CAISETGVDQPQHF.

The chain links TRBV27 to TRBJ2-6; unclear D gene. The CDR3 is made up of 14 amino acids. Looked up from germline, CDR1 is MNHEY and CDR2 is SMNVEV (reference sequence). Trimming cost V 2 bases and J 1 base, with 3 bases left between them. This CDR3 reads CASSLQSGANVLTF. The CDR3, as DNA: TGTGCCAGCAGTTTACAGTCTGGGGCCAACGTCCTGACTTTC.

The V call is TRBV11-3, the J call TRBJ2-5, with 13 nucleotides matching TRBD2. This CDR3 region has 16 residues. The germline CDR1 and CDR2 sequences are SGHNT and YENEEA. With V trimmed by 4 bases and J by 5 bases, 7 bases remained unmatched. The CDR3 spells CASSSRTSGGGETQYF. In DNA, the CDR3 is TGTGCCAGCAGCTCACGGACTAGCGGGGGCGGGGAGACCCAGTACTTC.

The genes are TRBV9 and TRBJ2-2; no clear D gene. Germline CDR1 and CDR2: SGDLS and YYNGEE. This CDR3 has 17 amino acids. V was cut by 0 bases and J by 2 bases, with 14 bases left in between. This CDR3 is CASSVGSQVFNTGELFF. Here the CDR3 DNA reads TGTGCCAGCAGCGTAGGGTCCCAGGTGTTTAACACCGGGGAGCTGTTTTTT.

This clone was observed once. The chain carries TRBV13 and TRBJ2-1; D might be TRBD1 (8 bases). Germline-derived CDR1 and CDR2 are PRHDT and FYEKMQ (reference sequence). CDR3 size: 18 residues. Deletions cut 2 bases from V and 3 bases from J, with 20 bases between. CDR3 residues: CASSLRTGGAIFYNEQFF. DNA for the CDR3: TGTGCCAGCAGCTTACGAACAGGGGGGGCGATTTTCTACAATGAGCAGTTCTTC.